This T cell receptor (beta chain) was sequenced for a study of OX40 agonist ivuxolimab in advanced cancers. Notes on the research overall: The costimulatory receptor OX40 (CD134) was targeted by ivuxolimab, a fully human IgG2 agonistic monoclonal antibody. Intravenous ivuxolimab was administered to patients every 2 weeks at six dose levels: 0.01, 0.1, 0.3, 1.5, 3 and 10 mg/kg. Of the approximately 50 dose-escalation patients, hepatocellular carcinoma was present in about 19, melanoma in roughly 15, renal cell carcinoma in 9 and head and neck cancer in 9. The dose-escalation cohort was roughly 80% male with a mean age of about 60 years, ranging from about 23 to 85. Patients were allowed to have had prior anti-PD-1, anti-PD-L1 or anti-CTLA-4 therapy, and approximately 40% of the dose-escalation patients had been treated with checkpoint inhibitors. Partial responses were achieved by three dose-escalation patients, of whom one had hepatocellular carcinoma and two had cutaneous melanoma. The purpose of peripheral TCRbeta sequencing was to test whether ivuxolimab changed TCR sequence diversity and led to clonal T-cell expansion. The paper reports the monotherapy dose-escalation portion (N of about 56 patients) of the phase I ivuxolimab trial.

General conclusions and limits of the study: In the 0.1-3.0 mg/kg groups, partial responders were among the patients with the lowest normalized peripheral clonal expansion, particularly in CD8+ T cells. At doses of 0.1 to 3.0 mg/kg, clonal expansion of both CD4+ and CD8+ T cells in blood was seen between baseline and week 6. Low levels of normalized T-cell clonal expansion were also seen in some patients who did not respond. The antigen specificity of the clonally expanded peripheral T cells was not determined. After ivuxolimab, CD8+ T cells had more expanded clones than CD4+ T cells on average.

Remarks on this clone: Its antigen remains unidentified. Base qualities were left out, and no much larger clone turns up one base away.

The trial excluded patients who had a history of autoimmune disease or were on systemic immunosuppression. In every dose cohort, peripheral blood was drawn for TCR sequencing at baseline, cycle 4 day 1, and cycle 7 day 1. The samples were drawn from a first-in-human, open-label, multicenter phase I dose-escalation trial of ivuxolimab. Adults with locally advanced or metastatic melanoma, renal cell carcinoma, hepatocellular carcinoma or head and neck squamous cell carcinoma were enrolled in the trial. CD4+ and CD8+ T cells were sorted separately from peripheral blood before TCR sequencing. For sequencing of the TCRbeta CDR3 region, genomic DNA was extracted from the sorted cells. TCRbeta CDR3 regions were sequenced using the immunoSEQ Assay. Sourced from immuneACCESS, this table was stored by TCRdb with only in-frame sequences that have V and J called. A share of the clones is absent; for the studies checked, an unresolved V gene accounts for under half, and the remainder has no known explanation. Across this sample there are more than 55,000 clones, with roughly nine tenths seen only once. Around 0.61% of the sample comes from the top ten.

This material consisted of CD4+ or CD8+ T cells sorted from blood, taken in a trial of the OX40 agonist ivuxolimab. The clonotype comes from an adult with an advanced solid tumor such as melanoma, head and neck, liver or kidney cancer.

The nucleotides are TGTGCCAGCTCACCTCAAGAGCACGAGCAGTACTTC. It translates to CASSPQEHEQYF. The chain was built from TRBV18 and TRBJ2-7; the D gene assignment is ambiguous. Relative to germline, V is 3 bases shorter and J is 5 bases shorter, with 8 bases between their ends. CDR1 and CDR2, looked up from the germline V gene, are KGHSH and LQKENI. Including cysteine and phenylalanine, the CDR3 has 12 amino acids. The entry retains the CDR3 DNA only, 36 bases that are in frame from base 1.